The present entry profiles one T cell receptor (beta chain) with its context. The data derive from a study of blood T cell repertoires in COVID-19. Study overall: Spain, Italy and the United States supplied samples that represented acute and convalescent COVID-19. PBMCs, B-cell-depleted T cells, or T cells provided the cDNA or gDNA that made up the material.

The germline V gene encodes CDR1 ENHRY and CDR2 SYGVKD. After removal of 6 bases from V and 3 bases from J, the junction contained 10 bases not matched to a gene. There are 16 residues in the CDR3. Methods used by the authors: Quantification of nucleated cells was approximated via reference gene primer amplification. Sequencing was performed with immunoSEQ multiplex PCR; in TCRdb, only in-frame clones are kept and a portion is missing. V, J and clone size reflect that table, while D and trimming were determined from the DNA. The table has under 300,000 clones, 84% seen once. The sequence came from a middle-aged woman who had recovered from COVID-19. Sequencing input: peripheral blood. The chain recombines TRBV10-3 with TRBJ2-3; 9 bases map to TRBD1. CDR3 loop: CAISLGQGSGTDTQYF. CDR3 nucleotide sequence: TGTGCCATCAGCCTCGGACAGGGGAGCGGGACAGATACGCAGTATTTT.